This T cell receptor beta chain derives from a study of PD-1 blockade in classical Hodgkin lymphoma. Overall study: The study gave patients nivolumab 3 mg/kg intravenously every 2 weeks. Study-wide findings and caveats: Sources of repertoire differences remain undefined, possibly disease activity or prior therapy. A significant rise in TCR diversity by C4D1 was seen for CD4+ but not CD8+ cells.

Repertoires were generated with immunoSEQ multiplex PCR, while TCRdb's copy carries only in-frame clones and drops some. Among about 64,000 clones listed, 91% were seen once. Time point meaning: cycle 4 day 1 (C4D1), after six to seven weeks of nivolumab. No patient escaped relapse after autologous stem cell transplantation, and brentuximab vedotin exposure varied. The CDR3 covers 11 residues. Trimming took 4 bases from V and 5 from J, leaving 5 bases between them. Germline-derived CDR1 and CDR2 are MGHDK and SYGVNS. Remarks on this clone: The antigen is undetermined.

The rearrangement links TRBV25-1 to TRBJ2-5; D unclear. The sequence was collected from a human donor with classical Hodgkin lymphoma. Specimen: peripheral blood mononuclear cells (PBMCs), collected before the fourth cycle of nivolumab. The CDR3 sequence: CASSALETQYF. CDR3 coding DNA: TGTGCCAGCAGTGCTTTGGAGACCCAGTACTTC. The variable domain in full, with the rest retrieved from reference TRBV25-1 and TRBJ2-5, is EADIYQTPRYLVIGTGKKITLECSQTMGHDKMYWYQQDPGMELHLIHYSYGVNSTEKGDLSSESTVSRIRTEHFPLTLESARPSHTSQYLCASSALETQYFGPGTRLLVL.